This record concerns one T cell receptor beta chain sequence. The data stem from a study of human T cells and chemical hapten exposure. The CDR3 loop spans 15 amino acids. Germline CDR1 SGHTA, CDR2 FQGNSA. Losses at the gene ends were 1 base for V and 2 bases for J; bases not matched to a gene: 5. The time point was: patch test 1, 2 weeks after DPC sensitization. Treatment denoted: therapeutic diphenylcyclopropenone sensitization with weekly scalp DPC. TCRdb processed the RACE reads anew with MiXCR; each CDR3 protein has one entry. The sample contains 90,000 to 120,000 distinct CDR3 sequences, 11% of which appear only once.

This chain joins TRBV7-2 and TRBJ2-7; TRBD2 matches 7 bases. The clonotype originates from a woman in her thirties or forties with alopecia areata. Some clones in this sample may be carry-over from other donors' samples. The material was whole blood, obtained in connection with sensitization to the hapten diphenylcyclopropenone (DPC). CDR3 protein: CASSLGGGAPYEQYF. The CDR3 nucleotides read TGTGCCAGCAGCTTAGGCGGGGGAGCCCCCTACGAGCAGTACTTC.